These 21 T cell receptor beta chains were sequenced from one sample in a study of T cell responses to AZD1222 COVID-19 vaccine. The method was immunoSEQ multiplex PCR; TCRdb's version includes in-frame clones alone and lacks a portion of them. This sample carries some 150,000 clones, about nine tenths of them seen once, and the ten largest clones take roughly 3.1%. This sample comprised peripheral blood, obtained on day 0 of AZD1222 vaccination. These receptors all stem from an adult in good health.

The chain combines TRBV11-2 with TRBJ1-6; 7 nucleotides align to TRBD1. Germline V lookup: CDR1 SGHAT, CDR2 FQNNGV. The CDR3 runs 14 residues. The trim removed 5 bases at V and 7 bases at J, leaving 5 bases unmatched. Written as DNA, the CDR3 is TGTGCCAGCAGCCTGACAGGGCCGAATTCACCCCTCCACTTT. This codes for CASSLTGPNSPLHF.

This chain joins TRBV5-1 and TRBJ2-1; D is possibly TRBD1 or TRBD2 (5 bases each). Trimming removed 4 bases from V and 4 bases from J, with 15 bases in between. Germline-derived CDR1 and CDR2 are SGHRS and YFSETQ. The CDR3 is 15 residues long. The CDR3 DNA is TGCGCCAGCAGCCCGCCGGGACCGCAATACAATGAGCAGTTCTTC. Its protein is CASSPPGPQYNEQFF.

This clone was recorded only once. The CDR3 reads CASSRRETTNEKLFF. The DNA of the CDR3 is TGTGCCAGCAGCAGGCGGGAGACAACTAATGAAAAACTGTTTTTT. The chain is built from TRBV2 and TRBJ1-4; no clear D gene. Germline V gene data show CDR1 as SNHLY and CDR2 as FYNNEI. CDR3 size: 15 residues. Trimming shortened V by 6 bases and J by 0 bases, and 11 bases separated the two germline ends.

The CDR3 protein is CASSYTGAPGELFF. In DNA, the CDR3 is TGTGCCAGCAGTTACACCGGGGCCCCCGGGGAGCTGTTTTTT. The chain couples TRBV6-2 or TRBV6-3 to TRBJ2-2; D might be TRBD1 or TRBD2, each matching 5 bases. The germline gives CDR1 MNHEY, CDR2 SVGEGT. Trimming removed 2 bases from V and 6 bases from J, with 10 bases in between. This CDR3 region has 14 residues.

V and J are TRBV29-1 and TRBJ2-5; D remains unclear. Trimming took 4 bases from V and 7 from J, leaving 10 bases between them. Germline CDR1 and CDR2: SQVTM and ANQGSEA. There are 11 residues in the CDR3. The CDR3 loop is CSVGVSLTQYF. DNA of the CDR3: TGCAGCGTTGGGGTTAGCTTGACCCAGTACTTC.

The V and J genes are TRBV14 and TRBJ2-4; 9 bases match TRBD1. This CDR3 is 14 amino acids long. J lost 9 bases, V lost 3 bases, and 6 bases had no gene match. Germline loops: CDR1 SGHDN, CDR2 FVKESK. This CDR3 is CASSQYRGLGIQYF. The CDR3 bases are TGTGCCAGCAGCCAGTACAGGGGGCTGGGCATTCAGTACTTC.

The chain links TRBV2 to TRBJ1-2, with a possible D match to TRBD1 (6 bases). Germline CDR1 is SNHLY and CDR2 is FYNNEI. Trimming removed 1 base from V and 6 bases from J, with 15 bases in between. The CDR3 totals 15 residues. CDR3 bases: TGTGCCAGCAGTGAAGAGGTGGGGGGCGCGGATGGCTACACCTTC. It yields the protein CASSEEVGGADGYTF.

The V call is TRBV3-1 (or the pseudogene TRBV3-2), the J call TRBJ1-6; weak D call: TRBD1 (6 bases). Germline CDR1 and CDR2: LGHDT and YNNKEL (reference sequence). Trimming cost V 3 bases and J 9 bases, with 9 bases left between them. The CDR3 is 13 residues long. The CDR3 DNA reads as TGTGCCAGCAGCCAGGGGGCAAGTTCACCCCTCCACTTT. Translating it yields CASSQGASSPLHF.

The V call is TRBV6-4, the J call TRBJ2-5; the match to TRBD2 covers 8 bases. The CDR3 covers 15 residues. CDR1 and CDR2 (germline): MRHNA, SNTAGT. Trimming removed 2 bases from V and 2 bases from J; junction bases left unmatched: 4. The CDR3 bases are TGTGCCAGCAGTGACGAAGCGGGGGTACAAGAGACCCAGTACTTC. Translating gives CASSDEAGVQETQYF.

This sequence joins TRBV6-4 and TRBJ1-2, with D perhaps TRBD1 (5 bases). This CDR3 has 15 amino acids. V was shortened by 0 bases and J by 7 bases, with 15 bases between the two germline ends. Germline V gene data show CDR1 as MRHNA and CDR2 as SNTAGT. The CDR3 nucleotides are TGTGCCAGCAGTGACTCCAGCGGGGCTTTCGGTGGCTACACCTTC. Translated, it gives CASSDSSGAFGGYTF.

The J gene is TRBJ2-7, the V gene TRBV11-3; D possibly matches TRBD1 or TRBD2 (5 bases each). From germline, CDR1 is SGHNT and CDR2 YENEEA. The CDR3 length is 14 residues. The V gene lost 2 bases and the J gene lost 2 bases, with 10 bases spanning the gap. The CDR3 is CASSLLGDAYEQYF. CDR3 in DNA: TGTGCCAGCAGCTTACTAGGGGACGCCTACGAGCAGTACTTC.

V gene TRBV5-4 combines with J gene TRBJ2-5, with D unresolved. Germline V gives CDR1 SGHNT, CDR2 YYREEE (reference sequence). Between the trimmed V and J ends, which lost 0 bases and 2 bases, there was a span of 8 bases. CDR3 length: 14 amino acids. CDR3 protein: CASSLAERQETQYF. The CDR3 coding sequence is TGTGCCAGCAGCTTGGCCGAGAGGCAAGAGACCCAGTACTTC.

The chain combines TRBV19 with TRBJ1-3; 7 bases are a match to TRBD1. Trimming at V came to 5 bases and at J to 2 bases, leaving 12 bases not matched to a gene. This CDR3 region has 17 residues. In germline, CDR1 is LNHDA, CDR2 SQIVND (reference sequence). The CDR3 DNA sequence: TGTGCCAGTAGTCCCCCCACGAAGGGGGCTCCTGGAAACACCATATATTTT. Encoded protein: CASSPPTKGAPGNTIYF.

Only one count was recorded for this clone. The rearrangement links TRBV6-5 to TRBJ2-7; 9 bases match TRBD1. Germline V gene lookup returns CDR1 MNHEY and CDR2 SVGAGI. J lost 3 bases, V lost 0 bases, and 3 bases had no gene match. The CDR3 runs 15 residues. CDR3 amino acids: CASSYSGQGGYEQYF. The DNA of the CDR3 is TGTGCCAGCAGTTACTCGGGACAGGGTGGCTACGAGCAGTACTTC.

In its sample, this clone was seen once. This chain links TRBV5-1 with TRBJ2-3; 8 bases are shared with TRBD2. CDR3 length: 12 amino acids. The J segment lost 7 bases and the V segment lost 5 bases, leaving 3 bases of the junction unmatched. The germline V gene encodes CDR1 SGHRS and CDR2 YFSETQ. CDR3: CASRPGGYTQYF. The CDR3 DNA reads TGCGCCAGCAGGCCGGGGGGGTATACGCAGTATTTT.

The CDR3 loop is CSASILPGRSYEQYF. DNA for the CDR3: TGCAGTGCTAGTATCTTGCCCGGACGGTCCTACGAGCAGTACTTC. This chain links TRBV20-1 with TRBJ2-7; no clear D gene. This CDR3 is built from 15 residues. Trimming left V 3 bases short and J 1 base short, with 16 bases between. CDR1 is DFQATT, CDR2 SNEGSKA, per germline (reference sequence).

The V and J genes are TRBV5-1 and TRBJ2-1; tentatively, D is TRBD1 (5 bases). Germline loops: CDR1 SGHRS, CDR2 YFSETQ. CDR3 length: 13 amino acids. V shed 2 bases and J shed 4 bases, with 7 bases lying between them. This CDR3 is CASSFQGYNEQFF. In DNA, the CDR3 is TGCGCCAGCAGCTTCCAGGGTTACAATGAGCAGTTCTTC.

The chain joins TRBV7-9 to TRBJ1-1; no definite D call. CDR3 length: 14 amino acids. V lost 2 bases, J lost 0 bases, and 7 bases lay in between. Germline assignment: CDR1 SEHNR and CDR2 FQNEAQ (reference sequence). CDR3 in DNA: TGTGCCAGCAGCTTAAGGTCTATGAACACTGAAGCTTTCTTT. Protein sequence: CASSLRSMNTEAFF.

The rearrangement uses TRBV2 and TRBJ2-2, with D possibly TRBD1 on 5 matching bases. The germline V gene has CDR1 SNHLY and CDR2 FYNNEI. Trimming stripped 6 bases from V and 4 bases from J, with 15 bases between. The length of the CDR3 is 15 residues. CDR3 sequence (DNA): TGTGCCAGCAGAGAGCTAGGGGTGGTCACCGGGGAGCTGTTTTTT. This sequence encodes CASRELGVVTGELFF.

CDR3 loop: CASSIGQSGEKLFF. In nucleotides, the CDR3 is TGCGCCAGCAGCATAGGACAGTCGGGGGAAAAACTGTTTTTT. The rearrangement links TRBV5-1 to TRBJ1-4, with D perhaps TRBD1 (6 bases). Germline values: CDR1 SGHRS, CDR2 YFSETQ. The CDR3 runs 14 residues. V was pared by 4 bases and J by 8 bases, with 15 bases between.

In its sample, this clone was seen a few times. V usage is TRBV5-8 and J usage is TRBJ1-6; 9 bases align to TRBD1. V was pared by 4 bases and J by 7 bases, with 6 bases of the junction left unmatched. The CDR3 loop spans 15 amino acids. Germline lookup yields CDR1 SGHTS and CDR2 YDEGEE. The CDR3 DNA follows: TGTGCCAGCAGCAGAGGACAGGGGAGGAATTCACCCCTCCACTTT. It specifies CASSRGQGRNSPLHF.